The entry that follows covers one T cell receptor (beta chain) sequence. Antigen: not known. The data belong to a study of T-cell memory formation after mild COVID-19. Study conclusions and caveats: The second-wave clones peaking on day 37 were not confirmed as SARS-CoV-2-specific.

TCRdb fed the 5' RACE reads into MiXCR, producing one record per CDR3 protein. The sample lists hundreds of thousands of distinct CDR3 sequences, about a sixth occurring once. Per the germline V gene, CDR1 is MNHNS and CDR2 is SASEGT. V shed 3 bases and J 5 bases; nucleotides not matched to a gene: 10. The CDR3 consists of 16 residues. The receptor was derived from an adult woman who had mild COVID-19 (a few samples of this study predate the infection). Cell type and time point are not known. V usage is TRBV6-1 and J usage is TRBJ2-7, with TRBD2 matching over 10 bases. The specimen sequenced was PBMCs or a T cell subset sorted from them (not recorded which). The CDR3 spells CASSDWMVAGGDEQYF. The CDR3 DNA is TGTGCCAGCAGTGACTGGATGGTAGCGGGGGGAGACGAGCAGTACTTC.